The sequence of this TCR beta chain was determined in a study of OX40 agonist ivuxolimab in advanced cancers. About the study: Ivuxolimab, an agonistic anti-OX40 (CD134) antibody, was given to patients.

Overall study findings and caveats: Partial responders treated at 0.1-3.0 mg/kg exhibited clonal expansion among the lowest measured.

Assay used: immunoSEQ multiplex PCR; TCRdb lists only in-frame clones, some missing. Of more than 25,000 clones listed, 75% to 90% are singletons. The CDR3 contains 13 residues. J lost 7 bases, V lost 6 bases, and 5 bases had no gene match. Germline V gene sequence: CDR1 MNHEY, CDR2 SMNVEV (reference sequence). Of note for this clone: Its target is not known.

This TCR came from an adult with an advanced solid tumor such as melanoma, head and neck, liver or kidney cancer. The chain carries TRBV27 and TRBJ1-4; 7 bases are a match to TRBD1. The starting material was CD4+ or CD8+ T cells sorted from blood, obtained in a trial of the OX40 agonist ivuxolimab. The CDR3 spells CASRDRFLEKLFF. The CDR3 bases are TGTGCCAGCAGGGACAGGTTCCTTGAAAAACTGTTTTTT.